Listed here are 31 T cell receptor beta chains from one sample, sequenced in a study of blood T cells in healthy people across ages. The authors ran a second PCR of 7 to 11 cycles using a sample-barcoded 5' primer and a J-beta primer mix. MiXCR was run by TCRdb on the 5' RACE reads, yielding one entry per CDR3 protein. The data contain 650,000 to 1,000,000 distinct CDR3 sequences, roughly 40% of them singletons. The specimen sequenced was blood. All receptors come from a man aged 18 to 29 in good health.

This clonotype was counted a few times. This rearrangement joins TRBV6-2 or TRBV6-3 to TRBJ2-7; 9 bases fit TRBD1. J lost 3 bases, V lost 2 bases, and 11 bases had no gene match. Germline V lookup: CDR1 MNHEY, CDR2 SVGEGT. CDR3 length: 17 residues. CDR3 coding DNA: TGTGCCAGCAGTTACAAATTCACGACAGGGGGGTACTACGAGCAGTACTTC. Translation: CASSYKFTTGGYYEQYF.

This clonotype was counted between two and nine times. The V call is TRBV7-8, the J call TRBJ2-1, with D possibly being TRBD1 or TRBD2 (5 bases each). The germline V gene has CDR1 SGHVS and CDR2 FQNEAQ. Trimming removed 2 bases at V and 0 bases at J, with 14 bases between. The CDR3 has 17 amino acids. CDR3 sequence: CASSLPREGSSYNEQFF. The CDR3 region has the DNA TGTGCCAGCAGCTTACCTAGAGAGGGGAGCTCCTACAATGAGCAGTTCTTC.

The chain combines TRBV7-2 with TRBJ2-7, with a weak D call TRBD2 (6 bases). Deletions cut 5 bases from V and 1 base from J, with 12 bases between. Germline CDR1 and CDR2: SGHTA and FQGNSA. The CDR3 has 14 residues. The CDR3 reads CASSRGTQSYEQYF. Here the CDR3 DNA reads TGTGCCAGCAGCCGGGGGACTCAGTCCTACGAGCAGTACTTC. The complete variable domain, with remaining parts taken from reference TRBV7-2 and TRBJ2-7, reads GAGVSQSPSNKVTEKGKDVELRCDPISGHTALYWYRQSLGQGLEFLIYFQGNSAPDKSGLPSDRFSAERTGGSVSTLTIQRTQQEDSAVYLCASSRGTQSYEQYFGPGTRLTVT.

This clonotype was detected many times. The gene calls are TRBV20-1 and TRBJ2-1; D might be TRBD1 or TRBD2, each matching 5 bases. Between the trimmed V and J ends, which lost 4 bases and 9 bases, there was a span of 16 bases. In germline, CDR1 is DFQATT, CDR2 SNEGSKA (reference sequence). The CDR3 runs to 13 residues. The CDR3: CSAMTNQGGEQFF. DNA for the CDR3: TGCAGTGCTATGACTAACCAGGGTGGTGAGCAGTTCTTC.

Many counts were recorded for this clonotype. This chain connects TRBV20-1 to TRBJ2-7; the D is unclear. CDR1 and CDR2 from the germline V gene are DFQATT and SNEGSKA (reference sequence). This CDR3 is 16 amino acids long. Deletions cut 2 bases from V and 3 bases from J, with 20 bases between. CDR3 sequence (DNA): TGCAGTGCTAGACCTACCCGACGGTTTTCCGTCTACGAGCAGTACTTC. Translated, it gives CSARPTRRFSVYEQYF.

This clonotype was counted at least ten times. The J gene is TRBJ2-5, the V gene TRBV5-1; the D is unclear. Germline CDR1 SGHRS, CDR2 YFSETQ. The CDR3 length is 14 residues. Trimming cost V 3 bases and J 5 bases, with 14 bases left between them. The CDR3 sequence: CASSSSRSGETQYF. The CDR3, as DNA: TGCGCCAGCAGCTCCTCTCGATCCGGGGAGACCCAGTACTTC.

The chain recombines TRBV12-3 or TRBV12-4 with TRBJ2-1; D is unresolved. Trimming removed 9 bases from V and 13 bases from J, with 25 bases in between. CDR3 length equals 14 residues. The CDR3 DNA reads as TGTGCCAGTAGACCCTCGAGCCACCAAGAGACCCAGTTCTTC. This codes for CASRPSSHQETQFF.

This chain connects TRBV9 to TRBJ2-3, with 11 bases lining up with TRBD2. Trimming cost V 3 bases and J 5 bases; bases outside gene matches: 5. This CDR3 has 15 amino acids. CDR1 is SGDLS and CDR2 is YYNGEE in the germline V gene. CDR3 in amino acids: CASSDSGGAQDTQYF. Here the CDR3 DNA reads TGTGCCAGCAGCGATAGCGGGGGGGCTCAAGATACGCAGTATTTT.

Note on this clonotype: Since a much larger clone is just one base distant, this may be a read error. This chain joins TRBV5-1 and TRBJ1-1, with D possibly TRBD1 on 6 matching bases. Between the trimmed V and J ends, which lost 7 bases and 6 bases, there was a span of 13 bases. There are 12 residues in the CDR3. Per the germline V gene, CDR1 is SGHRS and CDR2 is YFSETQ. This chain's CDR3 is CASGYGQSEAFF. In DNA, the CDR3 is TGCGCCAGCGGCTATGGACAGTCTGAAGCTTTCTTT. Complete variable domain (other parts from reference TRBV5-1 and TRBJ1-1): KAGVTQTPRYLIKTRGQQVTLSCSPISGHRSVSWYQQTPGQGLQFLFEYFSETQRNKGNFPGRFSGRQFSNSRSEMNVSTLELGDSALYLCASGYGQSEAFFGQGTRLTVV.

This clonotype was detected only a few times. The gene calls are TRBV6-5 and TRBJ1-1, with D perhaps TRBD1 (6 bases). The CDR3 is 14 amino acids. The germline V gene has CDR1 MNHEY and CDR2 SVGAGI. V dropped 0 bases and J dropped 3 bases, with 8 bases sitting between them. As DNA, the CDR3 is TGTGCCAGCAGTTACTCAGGGGGGGACACTGAAGCTTTCTTT. Amino acid sequence: CASSYSGGDTEAFF.

J is TRBJ2-7 and V is TRBV7-2; D possibly matches TRBD1 or TRBD2 (5 bases each). Germline CDR1 SGHTA, CDR2 FQGNSA. The CDR3 covers 15 residues. Trimming pared 2 bases from V and 3 bases from J, leaving 14 bases between. Here the CDR3 reads CASSLNPGTIYEQYF. CDR3 sequence (DNA): TGTGCCAGCAGCTTAAACCCAGGGACCATCTACGAGCAGTACTTC.

In this sample, this clonotype turned up a few times. The chain combines TRBV29-1 with TRBJ2-2, with TRBD2 identical over 8 bases. CDR3 length equals 16 residues. Germline V lookup: CDR1 SQVTM, CDR2 ANQGSEA. J lost 0 bases, V lost 7 bases, and 10 bases had no gene match. The CDR3 spells CSAGGETGANTGELFF. In nucleotides, the CDR3 is TGCAGCGCGGGGGGGGAGACTGGCGCGAACACCGGGGAGCTGTTTTTT.

Only a few counts were recorded for this clonotype. Here the CDR3 reads CASSDGDRDVYGYTF. CDR3 nucleotide sequence: TGTGCCAGCAGTGATGGGGACAGGGACGTCTATGGCTACACCTTC. The J gene is TRBJ1-2, the V gene TRBV6-1; 9 bases match TRBD1. The CDR3 sequence is 15 residues long. V dropped 3 bases and J dropped 4; count of bases not matched to a gene: 6. Looked up from germline, CDR1 is MNHNS and CDR2 is SASEGT.

This chain uses TRBV10-3 with TRBJ1-5, with TRBD1 matching 8 bases. J was trimmed by 4 bases and V by 4 bases; bases with no gene match: 6. The CDR3 is made up of 15 amino acids. Germline V gene sequence: CDR1 ENHRY, CDR2 SYGVKD. Written as DNA, the CDR3 is TGTGCCATCAGTGGGTCAGGGGGCCGTAATCAGCCCCAGCATTTT. Residues: CAISGSGGRNQPQHF.

The chain recombines TRBV13 with TRBJ1-4; TRBD1 aligns across 9 bases. With V trimmed by 2 bases and J by 10 bases, 5 bases remained unmatched. This CDR3 is built from 14 residues. CDR1 and CDR2 (germline): PRHDT, FYEKMQ (reference sequence). CDR3 region: CASSLRNRGRKLFF. The CDR3 region has the DNA TGTGCCAGCAGCTTAAGGAACAGGGGGCGAAAACTGTTTTTT.

The sample holds a few counts of this clonotype. The CDR3 DNA reads TGCGCCAGCAGCCGGGGGACAGGGGGAAGCAATCAGCCCCAGCATTTT. The encoded protein is CASSRGTGGSNQPQHF. The chain combines TRBV4-1 with TRBJ1-5; TRBD1 aligns across 11 bases. V lost 4 bases to trimming and J lost 1 base; unmatched junction nucleotides: 3. CDR1 is MGHRA, CDR2 YSYEKL, per germline. The CDR3 length is 16 residues.

The V and J genes are TRBV10-3 and TRBJ2-1, with TRBD2 identical over 16 bases. The junction had 13 bases not matched to a gene; V was cut back by 10 bases and J by 10 bases. This CDR3 contains 16 residues. Germline-derived CDR1 and CDR2 are ENHRY and SYGVKD. CDR3 in DNA: TGTGCCACCCTCACCGGGACTAGCGGGGGGGCCTACGAGCAGTTCTTC. Residues: CATLTGTSGGAYEQFF.

At least ten counts were recorded for this clonotype. The V call is TRBV5-1, the J call TRBJ2-3; 7 positions agree with TRBD1. The V and J ends lost 4 bases and 3 bases, in that order; junction bases with no gene match: 8. Germline V gene data show CDR1 as SGHRS and CDR2 as YFSETQ. CDR3 length: 15 residues. DNA of the CDR3: TGCGCCAGCAGCGGCCCGGGACAGAGTACAGATACGCAGTATTTT. It yields the protein CASSGPGQSTDTQYF.

Of note for this clonotype: A read error may be the cause here, since a much bigger clone is one base away. The J gene is TRBJ2-7, the V gene TRBV12-3 or TRBV12-4; a weak D match, TRBD1 (5 bases). The CDR3 is 16 amino acids. Between the trimmed V and J ends, which lost 2 bases and 1 base, there was a span of 15 bases. CDR3 sequence: CASSLRGKGFSYEQYF. CDR3 bases: TGTGCCAGCAGTTTAAGGGGCAAGGGATTTTCCTACGAGCAGTACTTC.

This clonotype was seen a few times. The chain links TRBV29-1 to TRBJ2-5; tentative D call: TRBD1 (6 bases). Trimming left V 4 bases short and J 11 bases short, with 26 bases between. CDR3 length: 15 amino acids. CDR1 SQVTM and CDR2 ANQGSEA come from the germline V gene. The DNA for the CDR3 is TGCAGCGTTGGGATTGGACAGACTATCTACAATGAGCAGTACTTC. Translated: CSVGIGQTIYNEQYF.

This clonotype showed up just a few times. The chain employs TRBV6-5 and TRBJ2-1; D possibly corresponds to TRBD2 (6 bases). The V end was cut by 7 bases, the J end by 5 bases, with 18 bases between. CDR3 length equals 15 residues. From germline, CDR1 is MNHEY and CDR2 SVGAGI. The DNA for the CDR3 is TGTGCCAGCACCAAAGCGGGCCTGGGTAACAATGAGCAGTTCTTC. It translates to CASTKAGLGNNEQFF.

The table lists this clonotype with a count of one. Being one base from a much bigger clone, this may be a read error. The CDR3 reads CSTTTSFNQPQHF. The CDR3 coding sequence is TGCAGTACTACAACAAGTTTCAATCAGCCCCAGCATTTT. The V gene is TRBV20-1, the J gene TRBJ1-5; D call uncertain. Germline CDR1 and CDR2: DFQATT and SNEGSKA (reference sequence). V lost 8 bases and J lost 3, with 14 bases in between. CDR3 size: 13 residues.

The chain links TRBV6-5 to TRBJ1-1, with D perhaps matching TRBD1 (6 bases). The CDR3 consists of 15 residues. With 2 bases removed from V and 6 bases from J, the gap between germline ends came to 16 bases. The germline gives CDR1 MNHEY, CDR2 SVGAGI. CDR3 coding DNA: TGTGCCAGCAGTTACGCTTCCGGGGGGCTCCCTGAAGCTTTCTTT. As protein: CASSYASGGLPEAFF.

This clonotype is a singleton in its sample. The J gene is TRBJ1-3, the V gene TRBV27; D gene ambiguous. CDR3 length: 11 residues. The ends were cut back, 8 bases at V and 3 bases at J, with 5 bases in the middle. The germline V gene encodes CDR1 MNHEY and CDR2 SMNVEV (reference sequence). The CDR3 DNA reads as TGTGCCAGCCACGATGGAAACACCATATATTTT. Translated, it gives CASHDGNTIYF.

This clonotype came up a few times. This chain links TRBV20-1 with TRBJ1-2, with 7 bases fitting TRBD1. V lost 1 base to trimming and J lost 8 bases; unmatched junction nucleotides: 7. Germline-derived CDR1 and CDR2 are DFQATT and SNEGSKA (reference sequence). This CDR3 region has 13 residues. The CDR3 reads CSARVNTGVGYTF. CDR3 bases: TGCAGTGCTAGAGTGAACACAGGGGTAGGCTACACCTTC.

A few counts support this clonotype. The rearrangement joins TRBV7-3 to TRBJ1-2; 11 bases fit TRBD1. The CDR3 runs 17 residues. The V and J ends lost 6 bases and 4 bases, in that order; junction bases with no gene match: 13. Germline CDR1 reads SGHTA; CDR2 reads FQGTGA. The CDR3: CASRIKVGQGATYGYTF. CDR3 bases: TGTGCCAGCAGGATTAAAGTAGGACAGGGGGCCACCTATGGCTACACCTTC.

Concerning this clonotype itself: This sequence may be a read error, since a much larger clone differs from it by one base. The V and J genes are TRBV6-5 and TRBJ2-1; tentatively, D is TRBD2 (5 bases). Germline V CDR1 and CDR2: MNHEY, SVGAGI. The CDR3 length is 15 residues. V dropped 4 bases and J dropped 3 bases, with 13 bases sitting between them. The CDR3 region is CASSSQASGYNEQFF. In nucleotides, the CDR3 is TGTGCCAGCAGTTCCCAAGCGAGCGGCTACAATGAGCAGTTCTTC.

Only one count was recorded for this clonotype. CDR3 protein: CSGVGDSLSPYNEQYF. The CDR3 DNA follows: TGCAGCGGAGTAGGGGACAGCCTTTCTCCATACAATGAGCAGTACTTC. The chain has TRBV29-1 and TRBJ2-4; 7 nucleotides align to TRBD1. The CDR3 sequence is 16 residues long. From germline, CDR1 is SQVTM and CDR2 ANQGSEA. The J segment lost 13 bases and the V segment lost 7 bases, leaving 25 bases of the junction unmatched.

This clonotype occurred a few times. The chain combines TRBV12-3 or TRBV12-4 with TRBJ1-1; D not certain. Trimming removed 5 bases from V and 2 bases from J, with 12 bases in between. The CDR3 length is 14 residues. The CDR3 region is CASSHTRENTEAFF. The DNA of the CDR3 is TGTGCCAGCAGTCATACACGGGAAAACACTGAAGCTTTCTTT.

The rearrangement links TRBV5-1 to TRBJ2-1; 7 positions agree with TRBD2. The CDR3 is made up of 18 amino acids. Germline V CDR1 and CDR2: SGHRS, YFSETQ. The trim removed 6 bases at V and 2 bases at J, leaving 17 bases unmatched. In DNA form, the CDR3 reads TGCGCCAGCACCCCGGGGGGAACCGTGGTACCTGCCTACAATGAGCAGTTCTTC. Translated, it gives CASTPGGTVVPAYNEQFF.

This clonotype occurred many times. This sequence joins TRBV20-1 and TRBJ2-3, with 9 bases aligning to TRBD2. This CDR3 is built from 13 residues. CDR1 and CDR2 (germline): DFQATT, SNEGSKA (reference sequence). With 6 bases clipped from V and 1 base from J, the junction kept 2 bases outside the gene matches. The CDR3 is CSAPSGGTDTQYF. The CDR3, as DNA: TGCAGTGCCCCTAGCGGGGGCACAGATACGCAGTATTTT.